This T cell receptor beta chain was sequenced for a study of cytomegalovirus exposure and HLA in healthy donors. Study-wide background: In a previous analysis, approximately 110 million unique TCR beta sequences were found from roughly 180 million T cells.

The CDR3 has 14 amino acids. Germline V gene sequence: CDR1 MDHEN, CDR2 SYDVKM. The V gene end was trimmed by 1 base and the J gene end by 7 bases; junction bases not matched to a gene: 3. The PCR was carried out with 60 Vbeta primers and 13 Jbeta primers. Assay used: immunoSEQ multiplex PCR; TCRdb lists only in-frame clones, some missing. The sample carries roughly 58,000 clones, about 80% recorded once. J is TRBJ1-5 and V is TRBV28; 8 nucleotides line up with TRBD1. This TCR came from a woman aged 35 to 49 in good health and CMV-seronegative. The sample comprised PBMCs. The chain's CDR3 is CASSLSDRGQPQHF. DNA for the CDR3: TGTGCCAGCAGTTTATCCGACAGGGGCCAGCCCCAGCATTTT.